Following are 19 T cell receptor beta chains from one sample sequenced in a study of PD-L1 blockade in urothelial cancer. Time point denoted: pretreatment peripheral blood. Method: immunoSEQ multiplex PCR; TCRdb's copy keeps in-frame clones and lacks some. The sample has 100,000 to 150,000 clones; approximately 84% are singletons. Here the sequenced sample was PBMCs, taken around atezolizumab (anti-PD-L1) treatment. Source of these receptors: a man aged 45-65 years with urothelial cancer.

This chain joins TRBV5-6 and TRBJ2-2, with 7 positions matching TRBD1. J gave up 6 bases and V 1 base, and 6 bases lay outside the gene matches. Germline loops: CDR1 SGHDT, CDR2 YYEEEE. This CDR3 has 15 amino acids. The CDR3 loop is CASSLYRGSAGELFF. The CDR3 nucleotides read TGTGCCAGCAGCTTGTACAGGGGATCGGCCGGGGAGCTGTTTTTT.

The table lists this clone with a few counts. The J gene is TRBJ1-5, the V gene TRBV2; 8 nucleotides match TRBD1. The CDR3 sequence is 15 residues long. The V and J ends lost 6 bases and 3 bases, in that order; junction bases with no gene match: 7. Per the germline V gene, CDR1 is SNHLY and CDR2 is FYNNEI. The CDR3 protein is CASSLMGQVNQPQHF. The CDR3 DNA sequence: TGTGCCAGCAGCCTTATGGGACAGGTCAATCAGCCCCAGCATTTT.

V usage is TRBV5-4 and J usage is TRBJ2-5; perhaps TRBD1 as D (5 bases). With 6 bases removed from V and 4 bases from J, the gap between germline ends came to 16 bases. The CDR3 contains 14 residues. Germline V gene sequence: CDR1 SGHNT, CDR2 YYREEE (reference sequence). The CDR3 bases are TGTGCCAGCACCCAGGCAGGGATAGGAGAGACCCAGTACTTC. Protein product: CASTQAGIGETQYF.

The chain employs TRBV27 and TRBJ2-3; maybe TRBD2 (6 bases). The CDR3 extends over 18 amino acids. Between the trimmed V and J ends, which lost 5 bases and 4 bases, there was a span of 25 bases. Germline V CDR1 and CDR2: MNHEY, SMNVEV (reference sequence). CDR3 protein: CASSDSSSLITGADTQYF. CDR3 DNA sequence: TGTGCCAGCAGTGACAGTAGTAGCCTCATAACGGGAGCAGATACGCAGTATTTT.

The chain couples TRBV18 to TRBJ2-3, with 13 nucleotides matching TRBD2. Trimming cost V 3 bases and J 6 bases; bases outside gene matches: 6. Germline CDR1 is KGHSH and CDR2 is LQKENI. The CDR3 extends over 16 amino acids. The CDR3 DNA reads TGTGCCAGCTCACCCCGACTAGCGGGAGGTCCCGATACGCAGTATTTT. Translation: CASSPRLAGGPDTQYF.

This chain connects TRBV30 to TRBJ1-2; D is uncertain. V lost 0 bases and J lost 8, with 7 bases in between. Germline V lookup: CDR1 GTSNPN, CDR2 SVGIG (reference sequence). CDR3 length: 11 amino acids. For the CDR3, the DNA is TGTGCCTGGAGTGTATTGCAGGGCTACACCTTC. It specifies CAWSVLQGYTF.

This sequence joins TRBV6-5 and TRBJ1-2; the D gene is possibly TRBD1 (6 bases). Trimming stripped 8 bases from V and 7 bases from J, with 17 bases between. Per germline, CDR1 MNHEY and CDR2 SVGAGI. The CDR3 length is 13 residues. The DNA of the CDR3 is TGTGCCAGCGGAGGCGGGGGCTTTGGTGGCTACACCTTC. Its translation is CASGGGGFGGYTF.

The J gene is TRBJ2-1, the V gene TRBV28; 10 bases fit TRBD2. J was trimmed by 0 bases and V by 5 bases; bases with no gene match: 1. Germline CDR1 is MDHEN and CDR2 is SYDVKM. CDR3 length: 15 residues. Written as DNA, the CDR3 is TGTGCCAGCAGTCCTAGCGGGAGCTCCTACAATGAGCAGTTCTTC. This gives the protein CASSPSGSSYNEQFF.

This chain uses TRBV27 with TRBJ2-5; TRBD2 matches at 8 bases. The CDR3 sequence is 15 residues long. Germline lookup yields CDR1 MNHEY and CDR2 SMNVEV (reference sequence). Unmatched junction bases numbered 4, after V lost 3 bases and J lost 1 base. In DNA form, the CDR3 reads TGTGCCAGCAGTTTCGCCGGGACTAGCCAAGAGACCCAGTACTTC. The encoded protein is CASSFAGTSQETQYF.

This chain joins TRBV11-1 and TRBJ2-7; TRBD2 aligns across 7 bases. V was clipped by 8 bases and J by 3 bases; unmatched bases: 10. This CDR3 comprises 14 residues. The germline V gene encodes CDR1 SGHAT and CDR2 FQDESV (reference sequence). The CDR3 loop reads CASVPRDYYYEQYF. CDR3 in DNA: TGTGCCAGCGTACCCCGGGACTACTACTACGAGCAGTACTTC. Combining the CDR3 with reference TRBV11-1 and TRBJ2-7 gives the whole variable domain EAEVAQSPRYKITEKSQAVAFWCDPISGHATLYWYRQILGQGPELLVQFQDESVVDDSQLPKDRFSAERLKGVDSTLKIQPAELGDSAMYLCASVPRDYYYEQYFGPGTRLTVT.

This clone was seen only a few times. The chain uses TRBV7-3 and TRBJ2-7; 8 nucleotides align to TRBD2. Germline CDR1 is SGHTA and CDR2 is FQGTGA. There are 16 residues in the CDR3. V lost 5 bases and J lost 3; bases outside the gene matches: 12. The CDR3 DNA sequence: TGTGCCAGCAGCCCCCCCGGGGAGCGGGAGTGCTACGAGCAGTACTTC. This translates into CASSPPGERECYEQYF.

The chain uses TRBV6-5 and TRBJ1-1; D unclear. V was cut by 8 bases and J by 5 bases, with 12 bases left in between. CDR1 and CDR2 (germline): MNHEY, SVGAGI. CDR3 length: 12 residues. Here the CDR3 DNA reads TGTGCCAGCCGGGGTGCAGCAACTGAAGCTTTCTTT. Amino acids: CASRGAATEAFF.

This clone was found once. This sequence joins TRBV14 and TRBJ1-3; D remains ambiguous. V was shortened by 2 bases and J by 4 bases, with 12 bases between the two germline ends. The CDR3 spans 15 residues. CDR1 and CDR2 (germline): SGHDN, FVKESK. CDR3 loop: CASSQLPGNGNTIYF. DNA for the CDR3: TGTGCCAGCAGCCAATTACCGGGGAACGGAAACACCATATATTTT.

J is TRBJ2-1 and V is TRBV7-2, with 10 nucleotides matching TRBD2. CDR1 and CDR2 (germline): SGHTA, FQGNSA. Trimming took 5 bases from V and 7 from J; bases not matched to a gene: 11. CDR3 length: 16 residues. This CDR3 is CASSPSGVSGRNEQFF. The DNA for the CDR3 is TGTGCCAGCAGCCCTTCAGGGGTTAGCGGGAGGAATGAGCAGTTCTTC.

J is TRBJ2-1 and V is TRBV28, with D maybe TRBD1 (5 bases). There are 14 residues in the CDR3. Germline lookup yields CDR1 MDHEN and CDR2 SYDVKM. Trimming pared 7 bases from V and 6 bases from J, leaving 16 bases between. The CDR3 spells CASKASRGGNEQFF. The DNA for the CDR3 is TGTGCCAGCAAAGCGAGTAGGGGTGGCAATGAGCAGTTCTTC.

This clone has a count of ten or more. The chain employs TRBV7-2 and TRBJ1-1; D perhaps matches TRBD1 (5 bases). Trimming cost V 6 bases and J 6 bases, with 11 bases left between them. Germline V CDR1 and CDR2: SGHTA, FQGNSA. The CDR3 runs to 12 residues. CDR3 nucleotide sequence: TGTGCCAGCAGAGGGCGGGGGGCTGAAGCTTTCTTT. This translates into CASRGRGAEAFF.

V usage is TRBV25-1 and J usage is TRBJ1-1; D possibly corresponds to TRBD1 (6 bases). This CDR3 comprises 15 residues. CDR1 and CDR2 from the germline V gene are MGHDK and SYGVNS. Trimming left V 7 bases short and J 11 bases short, with 26 bases between. The CDR3 bases are TGTGCCAGCATCCCCTCCGCCCGGGGGGCGGGAGTTGCTTTCTTT. Protein product: CASIPSARGAGVAFF.

This clone was recorded a few times. The V gene is TRBV6-5, the J gene TRBJ2-6; 7 bases line up with TRBD1. J gave up 2 bases and V 6 bases, and 4 bases lay outside the gene matches. The CDR3 length is 15 residues. CDR1 is MNHEY, CDR2 SVGAGI, per germline. The DNA for the CDR3 is TGTGCCAGCAGCCGACAGGGAACTGGGGCCAACGTCCTGACTTTC. Protein product: CASSRQGTGANVLTF.

This sequence joins TRBV5-4 and TRBJ2-5; 10 nucleotides line up with TRBD2. The CDR3 spans 14 residues. Trimming cost V 0 bases and J 5 bases; bases outside gene matches: 1. Germline values: CDR1 SGHNT, CDR2 YYREEE (reference sequence). The CDR3 nucleotides are TGTGCCAGCAGCTTGGCTAGCGGGAGTGAGACCCAGTACTTC. As protein: CASSLASGSETQYF. The full variable domain, completed using reference TRBV5-4 and TRBJ2-5, is ETGVTQSPTHLIKTRGQQVTLRCSSQSGHNTVSWYQQALGQGPQFIFQYYREEENGRGNFPPRFSGLQFPNYSSELNVNALELDDSALYLCASSLASGSETQYFGPGTRLLVL.